This TCR beta chain came from a study of T cells in Graves' hyperthyroidism and ophthalmopathy. The study's findings and limits: Expanded thyroid clonotypes (above 0.001) were mostly also found in blood. The model's output predicted ophthalmopathy at a median of roughly 6.9 months prior to onset.

TCR beta CDR3 sequences were amplified from RNA transcripts. The HTBI primer set drove a first-round RT-PCR of the TCR CDR3. TCRdb fed the multiplex PCR reads into MiXCR, producing one record per CDR3 protein. This table holds around 690,000 distinct CDR3 sequences, 15% to 20% found once. This clonotype was counted a few times. Its antigen remains unknown. Based on clinical symptoms, serum thyroxine and TRAb, thyroid ultrasound and orbital computed tomography, diagnoses were reached. What was sequenced was blood. The sequence was collected from a man aged 50 to 59 with Graves' hyperthyroidism.

CDR3 region: CSAASPGSSQPQHF. CDR3 bases: TGCAGTGCCGCGAGCCCCGGGTCGAGTCAGCCCCAGCATTTT. V is TRBV20-1 and J is TRBJ1-5; no clear D. Germline V CDR1 and CDR2: DFQATT, SNEGSKA (reference sequence). Trimming took off 6 bases at V and 6 bases at J, with 18 bases between the two ends. The CDR3 is 14 residues long.